A single sample gave rise to the 5 T cell receptor beta chains below, sequenced in a study of CD8+CD57+ T cells in acquired aplastic anemia. For sequencing, patients were chosen who had shown expansion of CD8+CD57+ cells by flow cytometry. Profiling of TCR beta VDJ combinations and CDR3 sequences used genomic DNA as template. TCRdb called the reads again in MiXCR, with one record for every CDR3 protein. This sample has 150,000 to 200,000 distinct CDR3 sequences, with roughly 48% found just once. Input material: sorted CD4+, CD8+, or CD8+CD57+ T cells (not recorded which) from PBMCs. These receptors were taken from a human donor with aplastic anemia.

V is TRBV14 and J is TRBJ2-7; the D gene is possibly TRBD2 (6 bases). CDR1 is SGHDN and CDR2 is FVKESK in the germline V gene. The CDR3 covers 15 residues. The V gene lost 5 bases and the J gene lost 0 bases, with 14 bases spanning the gap. CDR3 residues: CASSSRDLPSYEQYF. The CDR3 DNA follows: TGTGCCAGCAGCAGCCGGGACTTGCCCTCCTACGAGCAGTACTTC.

With respect to this clonotype: This clone may be a read error of a much larger clone one base away. The chain is built from TRBV10-3 and TRBJ2-2; D gene ambiguous. This CDR3 is 14 amino acids long. Germline CDR1 and CDR2: ENHRY and SYGVKD. CDR3 region: CASSGERGTGELFF. The CDR3, as DNA: TGTGCCAGCAGTGGCGAGCGTGGCACCGGGGAGCTGTTTTTT.

The gene calls are TRBV7-3 and TRBJ2-3; D possibly uses TRBD1 or TRBD2 (6 bases each). Germline V gives CDR1 SGHTA, CDR2 FQGTGA. Trimming stripped 6 bases from V and 11 bases from J, with 21 bases between. The CDR3 totals 14 residues. The CDR3 nucleotides read TGTGCCAGCAGTCCCTATCACGGGGGCCCTGAGCAGTATTTT. Translating it yields CASSPYHGGPEQYF.

This chain joins TRBV2 and TRBJ2-1; 9 bases map to TRBD2. This CDR3 has 14 amino acids. The junction had 7 bases not matched to a gene; V was cut back by 9 bases and J by 4 bases. Per the germline V gene, CDR1 is SNHLY and CDR2 is FYNNEI. The chain's CDR3 is CASGGSGRYNEQFF. CDR3 nucleotides: TGTGCCAGTGGGGGCAGCGGGAGGTACAATGAGCAGTTCTTC. Full variable domain (missing parts from reference TRBV2 and TRBJ2-1): EPEVTQTPSHQVTQMGQEVILRCVPISNHLYFYWYRQILGQKVEFLVSFYNNEISEKSEIFDDQFSVERPDGSNFTLKIRSTKLEDSAMYFCASGGSGRYNEQFFGPGTRLTVL.

At least ten counts were recorded for this clonotype. The genes are TRBV14 and TRBJ2-7, with 13 bases fitting TRBD2. J gave up 6 bases and V 4 bases, and 15 bases lay outside the gene matches. The CDR3 is 18 amino acids. Germline V gene data show CDR1 as SGHDN and CDR2 as FVKESK. Here the CDR3 reads CASSPFSGLAGKGGEQYF. The CDR3 nucleotides are TGTGCCAGCAGCCCCTTCTCGGGACTAGCGGGAAAAGGTGGCGAGCAGTACTTC.